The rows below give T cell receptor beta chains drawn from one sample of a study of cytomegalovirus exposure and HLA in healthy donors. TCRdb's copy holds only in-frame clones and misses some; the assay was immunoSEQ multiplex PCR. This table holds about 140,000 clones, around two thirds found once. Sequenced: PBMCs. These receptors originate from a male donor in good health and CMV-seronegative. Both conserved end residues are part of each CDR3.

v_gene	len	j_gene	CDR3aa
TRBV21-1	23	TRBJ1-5	CASSKCPLQGLQRKRYSNQPQHF
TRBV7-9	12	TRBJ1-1	CSSSLVGTEAFF
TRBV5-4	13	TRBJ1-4	CASSLADNEKLFF
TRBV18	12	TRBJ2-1	CASSPQGNEQFF
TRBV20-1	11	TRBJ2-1	CSARARDLQFF
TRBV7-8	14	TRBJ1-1	CASSGRRDGTEAFF
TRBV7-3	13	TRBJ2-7	CASSLGGNYEQYF
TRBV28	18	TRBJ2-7	CASCISGVGTGATYEQYF
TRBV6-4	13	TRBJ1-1	CASSREVNTEAFF
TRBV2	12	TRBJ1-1	CASSGGYSEAFF
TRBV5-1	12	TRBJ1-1	CASSAGNTEAFF
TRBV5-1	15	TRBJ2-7	CASSPGQLGLYEQYF